The 15 T cell receptor beta chains below all came from one sample that was sequenced in a study of T cells after yellow fever vaccination. MiXCR, run by TCRdb on the 5' RACE reads, gives a single entry per CDR3 protein. The table records approximately 610,000 distinct CDR3 sequences, around a sixth of them present only once. The source material was PBMCs, sampled less than 6 days after the first yellow fever vaccination. These receptors came from a man aged 18 to 29 who received the YFV17D yellow fever vaccine.

The rearrangement uses TRBV9 and TRBJ2-5, with 10 bases aligning to TRBD2. V dropped 5 bases and J dropped 4; count of bases not matched to a gene: 8. The germline CDR1 and CDR2 sequences are SGDLS and YYNGEE. The CDR3 covers 15 residues. CDR3 region: CASSYTSGAVETQYF. The CDR3 nucleotides read TGTGCCAGCAGTTATACTAGCGGGGCCGTAGAGACCCAGTACTTC. The entire variable domain, with the rest obtained from reference TRBV9 and TRBJ2-5, is as follows: DSGVTQTPKHLITATGQRVTLRCSPRSGDLSVYWYQQSLDQGLQFLIQYYNGEERAKGNILERFSAQQFPDLHSELNLSSLELGDSALYFCASSYTSGAVETQYFGPGTRLLVL.

V usage is TRBV2 and J usage is TRBJ1-2, with D uncertain. This CDR3 region has 15 residues. Trimming removed 6 bases at V and 4 bases at J, with 18 bases between. Germline CDR1 and CDR2: SNHLY and FYNNEI. This CDR3 is CASRNQGSLVYGYTF. The CDR3 DNA sequence: TGTGCCAGCAGAAATCAAGGGTCGTTAGTCTATGGCTACACCTTC.

Ten or more counts support this clonotype. The chain is built from TRBV5-1 and TRBJ2-7; 14 nucleotides agree with TRBD2. CDR3 length: 14 residues. Germline lookup yields CDR1 SGHRS and CDR2 YFSETQ. V lost 7 bases, J lost 6 bases, and 6 bases stayed unmatched. CDR3 protein: CASRTGLAGGEQYF. DNA for the CDR3: TGCGCCAGCCGAACCGGACTAGCGGGGGGCGAGCAGTACTTC.

The chain has TRBV11-2 and TRBJ2-1; 8 bases fit TRBD2. This CDR3 contains 14 residues. V lost 5 bases, J lost 7 bases, and 7 bases stayed unmatched. Germline CDR1 and CDR2: SGHAT and FQNNGV. The CDR3 reads CASSRGGGTNEQFF. The CDR3 coding sequence is TGTGCCAGCAGCAGGGGCGGGGGGACGAATGAGCAGTTCTTC.

This clonotype was found a few times. This rearrangement joins TRBV7-9 to TRBJ1-5; 7 nucleotides match TRBD1. The CDR3 length is 16 residues. V was clipped by 6 bases and J by 5 bases; unmatched bases: 13. CDR1 and CDR2 (germline): SEHNR, FQNEAQ (reference sequence). The CDR3 is CASSGGRGQQYQPQHF. The CDR3 DNA is TGTGCCAGCAGTGGGGGCCGGGGACAGCAATATCAGCCCCAGCATTTT.

This chain joins TRBV6-2 or TRBV6-3 and TRBJ2-7; D tentatively reads TRBD1 or TRBD2 (5 bases each). CDR1 and CDR2 (germline): MNHEY, SVGEGT. The CDR3 has 16 amino acids. The V and J ends lost 2 bases and 1 base respectively, with 15 bases between them. In DNA form, the CDR3 reads TGTGCCAGCAGTTACCTTGCCGGGACCTTATCCTACGAGCAGTACTTC. Protein: CASSYLAGTLSYEQYF.

This clonotype came up a few times. The chain recombines TRBV9 with TRBJ2-3; maybe TRBD1 (6 bases). Germline values: CDR1 SGDLS, CDR2 YYNGEE. The CDR3 contains 14 residues. V dropped 0 bases and J dropped 5 bases, with 10 bases sitting between them. The CDR3 DNA follows: TGTGCCAGCAGCGTAGAACAGGGAGAAGATACGCAGTATTTT. It encodes CASSVEQGEDTQYF.

This clonotype was seen only a few times. V gene TRBV4-2 combines with J gene TRBJ2-1; D gene ambiguous. V lost 0 bases to trimming and J lost 1 base, with 16 bases between them. This CDR3 has 18 residues. Germline CDR1 is LGHNA and CDR2 is YNFKEQ. CDR3 in amino acids: CASSQDLVGSASYNEQFF. The DNA of the CDR3 is TGTGCCAGCAGCCAAGATTTGGTTGGCTCCGCGTCCTACAATGAGCAGTTCTTC.

J is TRBJ1-3 and V is TRBV5-1, with TRBD1 matching over 8 bases. The germline V gene encodes CDR1 SGHRS and CDR2 YFSETQ. The CDR3 length is 17 residues. The V gene end was trimmed by 0 bases and the J gene end by 0 bases; junction bases not matched to a gene: 5. The CDR3 region has the DNA TGCGCCAGCAGCTTGGGCCACGGGACAGGCTCTGGAAACACCATATATTTT. Translation: CASSLGHGTGSGNTIYF. Combining the CDR3 with reference TRBV5-1 and TRBJ1-3 gives the whole variable domain KAGVTQTPRYLIKTRGQQVTLSCSPISGHRSVSWYQQTPGQGLQFLFEYFSETQRNKGNFPGRFSGRQFSNSRSEMNVSTLELGDSALYLCASSLGHGTGSGNTIYFGEGSWLTVV.

Only a few counts were recorded for this clonotype. The V call is TRBV30, the J call TRBJ1-5; D may be TRBD1 (5 bases). Germline-derived CDR1 and CDR2 are GTSNPN and SVGIG (reference sequence). The CDR3 runs to 14 residues. The V and J ends lost 1 base and 6 bases respectively, with 13 bases between them. This CDR3 reads CAWSGGEGTQPQHF. CDR3 nucleotide sequence: TGTGCCTGGAGTGGAGGGGAGGGTACTCAGCCCCAGCATTTT.

V usage is TRBV4-3 and J usage is TRBJ2-2, with unresolved D. Per germline, CDR1 LGHNA and CDR2 YSLEER. V gave up 4 bases and J gave up 2 bases, with 17 bases separating them. This CDR3 region has 17 residues. The CDR3 loop reads CASSPSSYTFNTGELFF. CDR3 sequence (DNA): TGCGCCAGCAGCCCGTCCTCGTATACCTTCAACACCGGGGAGCTGTTTTTT.

This clonotype was counted only a few times. The chain combines TRBV4-1 with TRBJ2-7; D not resolved. Trimming stripped 3 bases from V and 5 bases from J, with 17 bases between. Per the germline V gene, CDR1 is MGHRA and CDR2 is YSYEKL. There are 15 residues in the CDR3. CDR3 DNA: TGCGCCAGCAGCCAGGCTTCCACTCGACCCAACGAGCAGTACTTC. Translating it yields CASSQASTRPNEQYF.

This clonotype was detected only a few times. Here the CDR3 DNA reads TGTGCCAGCAGCCGAGACCTTGGGGGCGAGCAGTACGTC. Translating it yields CASSRDLGGEQYV. The rearrangement uses TRBV14 and TRBJ2-7; D may be TRBD1 or TRBD2 (5 bases each). CDR1 SGHDN and CDR2 FVKESK come from the germline V gene. V was pared by 4 bases and J by 6 bases, with 13 bases between. The CDR3 loop spans 13 amino acids.

This clonotype was detected only a few times. CDR3 coding DNA: TGCGCCAGCAGCTTGGGTTTCCGCCAGGGAAAGGACCCCCAGCATTTT. It translates to CASSLGFRQGKDPQHF. V gene TRBV5-1 combines with J gene TRBJ1-5, with a possible D match to TRBD1 (5 bases). V was cut by 0 bases and J by 10 bases, with 20 bases left in between. There are 16 residues in the CDR3. CDR1 is SGHRS, CDR2 YFSETQ, per germline.

This clonotype was counted between two and nine times. The chain has TRBV7-6 and TRBJ2-4; D gene unclear. Germline-derived CDR1 and CDR2 are SGHVS and FNYEAQ. V shed 5 bases and J shed 8 bases, with 16 bases lying between them. The CDR3 covers 14 residues. This CDR3 is CASSPMAYVDIQYF. The DNA of the CDR3 is TGTGCCAGCAGCCCCATGGCGTACGTGGACATTCAGTACTTC.